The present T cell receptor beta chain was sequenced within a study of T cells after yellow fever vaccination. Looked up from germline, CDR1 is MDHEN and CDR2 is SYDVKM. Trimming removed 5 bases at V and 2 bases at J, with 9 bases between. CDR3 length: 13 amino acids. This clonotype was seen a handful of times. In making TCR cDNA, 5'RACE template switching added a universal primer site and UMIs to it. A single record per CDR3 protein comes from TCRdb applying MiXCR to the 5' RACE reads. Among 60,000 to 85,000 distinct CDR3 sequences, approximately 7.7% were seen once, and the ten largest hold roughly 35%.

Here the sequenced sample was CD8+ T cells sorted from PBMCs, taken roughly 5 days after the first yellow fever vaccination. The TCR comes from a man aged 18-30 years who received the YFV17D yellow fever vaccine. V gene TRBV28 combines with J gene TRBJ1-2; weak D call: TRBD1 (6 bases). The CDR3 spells CASSLDRNYGYTF. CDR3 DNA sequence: TGTGCCAGCAGTCTAGACAGGAACTATGGCTACACCTTC.